Listed below are T cell receptor beta chains from one sample, sequenced in a study of human T cells and chemical hapten exposure. One entry per CDR3 protein results from TCRdb running MiXCR on the RACE reads. The sample consists of around 180,000 distinct CDR3 sequences, just under 30% of them appearing once. The specimen comprised whole blood, sampled in connection with sensitization to the hapten diphenylcyclopropenone (DPC). All receptors derive from a woman in her twenties or thirties with alopecia areata. Some clones in this sample may be carry-over from other donors' samples. The CDR3 runs from the conserved cysteine through the conserved F or W. Fields, in order: V gene, CDR3 protein.

TRBV28 CASIAAGTNEKLFF
TRBV7-9 CASSLPDRGKRSPLHF
TRBV20-1 CSARLGGREGGAADTQYF
TRBV6-1 CASKREWAANTGELFF
TRBV15 CATSRGLRGEQFF
TRBV6-5 CASSYSAGGSGNTIYF
TRBV10-3 CAISEGRENTEAFF
TRBV4-3 CASSQGIERWRETQYF
TRBV4-3 CASSQGVGQGNSPLHF
TRBV2 CASSEGVNSYNEQFF
TRBV7-2 CASSFQVGSTDTQYF
TRBV10-3 CAISDGTGELFF
TRBV28 CASTRGGTGSPEAFF
TRBV6-5 CASSSPTRGTQYF
TRBV7-9 CASSSGSSYNEQFF
TRBV2 CAAGTGDTEAFF
TRBV28 CASAQGTPNTGELFF
TRBV25-1 CASSTQGIEQFF
TRBV4-3 CASSQVASPNTGELFF
TRBV10-3 CATWTGGTEAFF
TRBV5-6 CASSFTGTYTQETQYF
TRBV21-1 CASSKGGENTGELFF
TRBV20-1 CSALHSFEYNEQFF
TRBV12-3/TRBV12-4 CASTPGAVGRPQHF
TRBV29-1 CSVGSPGGNEQYF
TRBV29-1 CSVEEFGQSYNEQFF
TRBV29-1 CSVPGGYNNEQFF
TRBV6-5 CASRLDGTRNTIYF
TRBV5-1 CASYNRVTEAFF
TRBV7-9 CASSLPDQPQHF
TRBV6-6 CASRRRHREVGNEQFF
TRBV6-2/TRBV6-3 CASAAGLLSYEQYF